This T cell receptor beta chain was retrieved from a study of graft-versus-host responses after intestinal transplantation. Generated by immunoSEQ multiplex PCR, the TCRdb table keeps only in-frame clones and is missing some. The data show some 22,000 clones, over 90% seen once. CDR3 size: 15 residues. With 2 bases removed from V and 0 bases from J, the gap between germline ends came to 8 bases. Germline V lookup: CDR1 MNHEY, CDR2 SVGAGI. Notes on this clone: What it binds is unknown.

Study-level results: HvG clone declines early post-transplant were associated with peak circulating GvH levels.

The sample here was PBMCs, taken about 41 days after intestinal transplant. The rearrangement links TRBV6-5 to TRBJ1-5; D is ambiguous. This receptor was obtained from a human patient who received an intestinal transplant, so some T cells may come from the graft donor. The CDR3 region is CASSYEEGSNQPQHF. The CDR3 coding sequence is TGTGCCAGCAGTTACGAGGAGGGTAGCAATCAGCCCCAGCATTTT.